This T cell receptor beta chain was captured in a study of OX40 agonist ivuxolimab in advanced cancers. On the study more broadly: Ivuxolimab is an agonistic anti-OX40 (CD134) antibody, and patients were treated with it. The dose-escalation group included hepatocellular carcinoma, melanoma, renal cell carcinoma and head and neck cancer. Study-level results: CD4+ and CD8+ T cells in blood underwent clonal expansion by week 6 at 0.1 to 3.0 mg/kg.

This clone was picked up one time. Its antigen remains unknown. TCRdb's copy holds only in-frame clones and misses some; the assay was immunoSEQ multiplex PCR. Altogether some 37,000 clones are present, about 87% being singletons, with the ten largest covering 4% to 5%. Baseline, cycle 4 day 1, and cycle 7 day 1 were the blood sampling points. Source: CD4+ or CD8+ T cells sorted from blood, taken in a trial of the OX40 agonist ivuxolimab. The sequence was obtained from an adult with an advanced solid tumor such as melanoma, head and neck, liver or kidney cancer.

The CDR3 region has the DNA TGTGCCAGCTCACCGACCGTATACAATGAGCAGTTCTTC. Its translation is CASSPTVYNEQFF. V usage is TRBV18 and J usage is TRBJ2-1; the D is unclear. Between the trimmed V and J ends, which lost 3 bases and 4 bases, there was a span of 7 bases. This CDR3 is built from 13 residues. Per germline, CDR1 KGHSH and CDR2 LQKENI.